One sample yielded the 10 T cell receptor beta chains listed below, sequenced in a study of cytomegalovirus exposure and HLA in healthy donors. Profiling relied on immunoSEQ multiplex PCR, and the TCRdb table lists in-frame clones only, not all of them. The sample lists about 280,000 clones; just over 85% were seen once. Sequenced material: PBMCs. Source of these receptors: a woman younger than 35 in good health and CMV-seronegative.

This clone appeared once. The chain combines TRBV19 with TRBJ2-1, with TRBD2 matching over 8 bases. Germline V lookup: CDR1 LNHDA, CDR2 SQIVND (reference sequence). V gave up 5 bases and J gave up 0 bases; unmatched junction bases: 3. The CDR3 has 15 amino acids. The CDR3 here is CASSERESSYNEQFF. As DNA, the CDR3 is TGTGCCAGTAGTGAGCGGGAGAGCTCCTACAATGAGCAGTTCTTC.

The gene calls are TRBV4-3 and TRBJ2-7, with D possibly matching TRBD1 (7 bases). Trimming took 1 base from V and 1 from J, leaving 11 bases between them. Germline V gene data show CDR1 as LGHNA and CDR2 as YSLEER. This CDR3 comprises 15 residues. CDR3 in amino acids: CASSQGQGGSYEQYF. The CDR3 nucleotides read TGCGCCAGCAGCCAAGGACAGGGAGGATCCTACGAGCAGTACTTC.

This clone was seen a few times. The chain has TRBV6-1 and TRBJ2-7; TRBD2 aligns across 7 bases. The trim removed 1 base at V and 5 bases at J, leaving 8 bases unmatched. Germline V gene sequence: CDR1 MNHNS, CDR2 SASEGT. The CDR3 has 15 residues. CDR3 sequence reads: CASSEGPAGTDEQYF. CDR3 DNA: TGTGCCAGCAGTGAAGGGCCAGCGGGAACTGACGAGCAGTACTTC.

This rearrangement joins TRBV5-5 to TRBJ1-5; the match to TRBD1 covers 9 bases. V gave up 4 bases and J gave up 1 base; unmatched junction bases: 6. Per germline, CDR1 SGHKS and CDR2 YYEKEE (reference sequence). This CDR3 comprises 16 residues. The DNA of the CDR3 is TGTGCCAGCAGCCTTGGGACAGGGTCGAGCAATCAGCCCCAGCATTTT. Amino acids: CASSLGTGSSNQPQHF.

The chain joins TRBV30 to TRBJ1-5; D may be TRBD1 (6 bases). The CDR3 covers 13 residues. V was clipped by 1 base and J by 5 bases, with 9 bases between them. The germline V gene has CDR1 GTSNPN and CDR2 SVGIG (reference sequence). CDR3 nucleotides: TGTGCCTGGAGTGCTGGGGGCGATCAGCCCCAGCATTTT. Translating it yields CAWSAGGDQPQHF.

CDR3 region: CASSATGYYNEQFF. For the CDR3, the DNA is TGTGCCAGCAGTGCTACAGGGTACTACAATGAGCAGTTCTTC. This sequence joins TRBV6-4 and TRBJ2-1; D is perhaps TRBD1 (6 bases). This CDR3 has 14 residues. CDR1 is MRHNA, CDR2 SNTAGT, per germline. Trimming removed 4 bases at V and 3 bases at J, with 10 bases between.

The sample holds one count of this clone. The chain is built from TRBV30 and TRBJ2-7; 12 nucleotides agree with TRBD1. The trim removed 3 bases at V and 0 bases at J, leaving 18 bases unmatched. There are 20 residues in the CDR3. Germline lookup yields CDR1 GTSNPN and CDR2 SVGIG (reference sequence). CDR3 coding DNA: TGTGCCTGGAGGCCTTCAGGGGACAGGGGGCTCCTATCGAGCTCCTACGAGCAGTACTTC. This sequence encodes CAWRPSGDRGLLSSSYEQYF. Using reference TRBV30 and TRBJ2-7 for the parts outside the CDR3, the full variable domain is SQTIHQWPATLVQPVGSPLSLECTVEGTSNPNLYWYRQAAGRGLQLLFYSVGIGQISSEVPQNLSASRPQDRQFILSSKKLLLSDSGFYLCAWRPSGDRGLLSSSYEQYFGPGTRLTVT.

This clone has more than one count but fewer than ten. The chain uses TRBV2 and TRBJ2-7; D ambiguous. This CDR3 is built from 11 residues. Trimming left V 6 bases short and J 3 bases short, with 6 bases between. CDR1 is SNHLY and CDR2 is FYNNEI in the germline V gene. The CDR3 nucleotides are TGTGCCAGCAGGGAGAGCTACGAGCAGTACTTC. Its protein product is CASRESYEQYF.

The CDR3: CASSSRTGSGTQYF. CDR3 coding DNA: TGTGCCAGCAGCTCGAGGACAGGTTCTGGCACGCAGTATTTT. The chain uses TRBV7-3 and TRBJ2-3, with 7 bases fitting TRBD1. V was pared by 4 bases and J by 9 bases, with 10 bases of the junction left unmatched. Germline V gene sequence: CDR1 SGHTA, CDR2 FQGTGA. The CDR3 loop spans 14 amino acids.

V and J are TRBV5-1 and TRBJ2-2, with 12 bases aligning to TRBD2. J gave up 5 bases and V 3 bases, and 8 bases lay outside the gene matches. The CDR3 is made up of 17 amino acids. The germline CDR1 and CDR2 sequences are SGHRS and YFSETQ. In nucleotides, the CDR3 is TGCGCCAGCAGCTCGCGCCTAGCGGGAGGGCCAACCGGGGAGCTGTTTTTT. This codes for CASSSRLAGGPTGELFF.